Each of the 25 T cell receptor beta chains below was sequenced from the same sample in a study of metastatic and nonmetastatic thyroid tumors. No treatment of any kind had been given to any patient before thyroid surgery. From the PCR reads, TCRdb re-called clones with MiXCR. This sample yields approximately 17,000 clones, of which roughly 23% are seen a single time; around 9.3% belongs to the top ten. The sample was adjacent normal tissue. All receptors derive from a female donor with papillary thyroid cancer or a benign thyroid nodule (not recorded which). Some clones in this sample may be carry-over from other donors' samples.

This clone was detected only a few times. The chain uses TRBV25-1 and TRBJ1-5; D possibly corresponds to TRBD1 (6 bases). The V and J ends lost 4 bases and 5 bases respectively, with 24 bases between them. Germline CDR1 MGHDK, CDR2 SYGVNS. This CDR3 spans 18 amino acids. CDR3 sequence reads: CASSGSQGSGHHDQPQHF. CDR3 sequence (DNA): TGTGCCAGCAGTGGATCCCAGGGGTCCGGGCACCATGATCAGCCCCAGCATTTT.

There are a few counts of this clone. DNA of the CDR3: TGTGCCAGCAGTTTCGGGGAGCTGTTTTTT. Its protein is CASSFGELFF. The chain combines TRBV6-5 with TRBJ2-2; no reliable D call. The V gene lost 4 bases and the J gene lost 7 bases, with 1 base spanning the gap. The CDR3 has 10 residues. Germline-derived CDR1 and CDR2 are MNHEY and SVGAGI.

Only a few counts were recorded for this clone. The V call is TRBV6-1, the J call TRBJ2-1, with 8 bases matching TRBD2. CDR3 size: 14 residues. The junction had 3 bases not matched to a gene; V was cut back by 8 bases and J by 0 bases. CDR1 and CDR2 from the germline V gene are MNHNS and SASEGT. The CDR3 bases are TGTGCCAGCCAGAGCGGGAGCTCCTACAATGAGCAGTTCTTC. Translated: CASQSGSSYNEQFF.

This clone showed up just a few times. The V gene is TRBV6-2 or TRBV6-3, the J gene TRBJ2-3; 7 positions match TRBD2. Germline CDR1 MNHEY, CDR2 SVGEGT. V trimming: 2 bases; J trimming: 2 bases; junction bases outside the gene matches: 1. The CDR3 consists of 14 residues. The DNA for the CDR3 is TGTGCCAGCAGTTACGGGAGGGACACAGATACGCAGTATTTT. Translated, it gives CASSYGRDTDTQYF.

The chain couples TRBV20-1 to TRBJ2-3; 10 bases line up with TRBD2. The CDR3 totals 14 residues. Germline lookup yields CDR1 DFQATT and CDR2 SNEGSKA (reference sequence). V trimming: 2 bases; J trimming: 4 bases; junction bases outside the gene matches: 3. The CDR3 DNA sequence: TGCAGTGCTAGAATCCTAGCGGGAGCAGATACGCAGTATTTT. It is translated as CSARILAGADTQYF.

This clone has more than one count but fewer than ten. CDR3 DNA sequence: TGTGCCAGCAGTGAGACAGGGAATAACACCGGGGAGCTGTTTTTT. Protein sequence: CASSETGNNTGELFF. This rearrangement joins TRBV27 to TRBJ2-2; 7 nucleotides match TRBD1. V shed 5 bases and J 2 bases; nucleotides not matched to a gene: 5. Germline lookup yields CDR1 MNHEY and CDR2 SMNVEV (reference sequence). The CDR3 spans 15 residues.

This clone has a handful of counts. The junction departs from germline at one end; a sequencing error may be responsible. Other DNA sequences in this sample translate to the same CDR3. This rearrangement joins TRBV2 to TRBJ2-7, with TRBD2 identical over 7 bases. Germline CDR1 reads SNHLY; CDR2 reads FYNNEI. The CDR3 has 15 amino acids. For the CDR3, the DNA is TGCGCCAGCAGTGAATGGTTGCGGGAGTTCAACGAGCAGTACTTC. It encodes CASSEWLREFNEQYF.

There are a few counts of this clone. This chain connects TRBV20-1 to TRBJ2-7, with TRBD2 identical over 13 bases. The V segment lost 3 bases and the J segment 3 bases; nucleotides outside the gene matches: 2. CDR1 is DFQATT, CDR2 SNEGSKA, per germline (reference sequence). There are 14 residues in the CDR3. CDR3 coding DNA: TGCAGTGCTAGTCGACTAGCGGGGGGCTACGAGCAGTACTTC. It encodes CSASRLAGGYEQYF.

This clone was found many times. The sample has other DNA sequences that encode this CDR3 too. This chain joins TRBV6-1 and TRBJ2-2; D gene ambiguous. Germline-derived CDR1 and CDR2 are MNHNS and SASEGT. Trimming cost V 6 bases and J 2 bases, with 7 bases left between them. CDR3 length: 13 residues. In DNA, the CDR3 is TGTGCCAGCAGCGAGATAAACACCGGGGAGCTGTTTTTT. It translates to CASSEINTGELFF.

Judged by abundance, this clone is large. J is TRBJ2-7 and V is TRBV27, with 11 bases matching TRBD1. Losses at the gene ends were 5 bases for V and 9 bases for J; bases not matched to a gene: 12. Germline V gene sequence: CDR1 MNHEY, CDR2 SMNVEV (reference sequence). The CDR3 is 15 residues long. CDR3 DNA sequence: TGTGCCAGCAGTCCCTCCGGGACAGGGGGAGGGCGGCAGTACTTC. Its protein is CASSPSGTGGGRQYF.

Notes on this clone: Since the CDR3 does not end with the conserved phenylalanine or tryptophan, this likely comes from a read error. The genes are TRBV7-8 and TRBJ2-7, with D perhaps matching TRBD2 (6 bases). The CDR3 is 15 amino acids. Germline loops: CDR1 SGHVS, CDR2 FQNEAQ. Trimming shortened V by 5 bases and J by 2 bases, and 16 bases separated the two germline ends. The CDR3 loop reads CASSPQSGVPYEQYL. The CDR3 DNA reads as TGTGCCAGCAGCCCCCAGTCGGGGGTCCCCTACGAGCAGTACTTA.

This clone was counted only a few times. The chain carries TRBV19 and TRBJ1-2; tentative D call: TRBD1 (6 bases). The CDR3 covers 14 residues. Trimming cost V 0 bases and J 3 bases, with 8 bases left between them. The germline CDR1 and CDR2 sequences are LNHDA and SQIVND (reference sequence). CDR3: CASSIEQGDYGYTF. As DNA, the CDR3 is TGTGCCAGTAGTATAGAACAGGGTGACTATGGCTACACCTTC. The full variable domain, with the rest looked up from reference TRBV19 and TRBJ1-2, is DGGITQSPKYLFRKEGQNVTLSCEQNLNHDAMYWYRQDPGQGLRLIYYSQIVNDFQKGDIAEGYSVSREKKESFPLTVTSAQKNPTAFYLCASSIEQGDYGYTFGSGTRLTVV.

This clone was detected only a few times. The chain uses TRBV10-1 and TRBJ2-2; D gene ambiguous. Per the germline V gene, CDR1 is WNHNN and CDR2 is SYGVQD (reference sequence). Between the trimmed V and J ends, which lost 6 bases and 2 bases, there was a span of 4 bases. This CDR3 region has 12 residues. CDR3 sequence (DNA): TGCGCCAGCAGAGATAACACCGGGGAGCTGTTTTTT. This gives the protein CASRDNTGELFF.

CDR3 in amino acids: CSARLAPRGPNEQFF. CDR3 in DNA: TGCAGTGCTAGACTAGCCCCAAGGGGGCCCAATGAGCAGTTCTTC. The V and J genes are TRBV20-1 and TRBJ2-1, with 7 nucleotides matching TRBD1. The J segment lost 6 bases and the V segment lost 2 bases, leaving 10 bases of the junction unmatched. This CDR3 is 15 amino acids long. Germline-derived CDR1 and CDR2 are DFQATT and SNEGSKA (reference sequence).

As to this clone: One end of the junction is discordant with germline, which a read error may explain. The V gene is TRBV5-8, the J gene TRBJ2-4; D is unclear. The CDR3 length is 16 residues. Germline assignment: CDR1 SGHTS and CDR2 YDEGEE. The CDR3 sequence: CASSLDPVFAKNIQYF. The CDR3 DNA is TGTGCCAGCAGTTTGGACCCGGTCTTTGCCAAAAACATTCAGTACTTC.

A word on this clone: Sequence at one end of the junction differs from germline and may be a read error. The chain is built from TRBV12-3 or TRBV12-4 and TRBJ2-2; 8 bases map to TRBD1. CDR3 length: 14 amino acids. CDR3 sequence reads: CASNMGQATRELFF. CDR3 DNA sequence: TGTGCCAGCAATATGGGACAGGCCACCAGGGAGCTGTTTTTT.

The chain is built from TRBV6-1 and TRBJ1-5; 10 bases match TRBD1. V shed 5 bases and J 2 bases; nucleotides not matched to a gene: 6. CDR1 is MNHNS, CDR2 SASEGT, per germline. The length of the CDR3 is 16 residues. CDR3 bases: TGTGCCAGCAGTCGACAGGGGGCGGTTGGCAATCAGCCCCAGCATTTT. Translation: CASSRQGAVGNQPQHF.

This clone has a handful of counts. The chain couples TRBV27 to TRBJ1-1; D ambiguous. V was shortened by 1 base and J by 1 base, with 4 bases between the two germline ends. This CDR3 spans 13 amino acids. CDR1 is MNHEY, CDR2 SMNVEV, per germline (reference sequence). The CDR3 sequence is CASSLYKNTEAFF. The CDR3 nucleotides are TGTGCCAGCAGTTTATACAAGAACACTGAAGCTTTCTTT.

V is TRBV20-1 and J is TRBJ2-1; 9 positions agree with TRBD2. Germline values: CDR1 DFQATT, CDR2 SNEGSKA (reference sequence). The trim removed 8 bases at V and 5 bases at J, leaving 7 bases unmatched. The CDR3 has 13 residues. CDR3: CSIERGENNEQFF. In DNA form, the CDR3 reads TGCAGTATCGAGCGGGGGGAAAACAATGAGCAGTTCTTC.

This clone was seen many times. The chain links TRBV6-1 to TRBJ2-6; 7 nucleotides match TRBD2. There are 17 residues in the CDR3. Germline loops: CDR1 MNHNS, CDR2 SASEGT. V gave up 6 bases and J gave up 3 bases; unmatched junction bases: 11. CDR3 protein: CASSPSGAGVGANVLTF. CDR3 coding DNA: TGTGCCAGCAGCCCCAGCGGTGCGGGAGTTGGGGCCAACGTCCTGACTTTC.

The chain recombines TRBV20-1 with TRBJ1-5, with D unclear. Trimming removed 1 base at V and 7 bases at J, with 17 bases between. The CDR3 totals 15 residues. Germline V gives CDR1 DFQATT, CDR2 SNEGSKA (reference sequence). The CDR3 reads CSARARGLVRQPQHF. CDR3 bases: TGCAGTGCTAGAGCTCGGGGTTTGGTAAGGCAGCCCCAGCATTTT.

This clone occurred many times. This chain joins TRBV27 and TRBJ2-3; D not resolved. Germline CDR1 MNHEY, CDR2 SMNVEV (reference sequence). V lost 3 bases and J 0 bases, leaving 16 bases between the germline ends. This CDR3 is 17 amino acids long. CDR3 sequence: CASSLLGTPSSTDTQYF. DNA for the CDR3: TGTGCCAGCAGTTTGCTAGGTACACCCTCGAGCACAGATACGCAGTATTTT.

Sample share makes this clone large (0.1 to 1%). CDR3 nucleotide sequence: TGCGCCAGCAGCTTGACAGGGGTGGGCGAGCAGTACTTC. It codes for CASSLTGVGEQYF. The chain is built from TRBV5-1 and TRBJ2-7, with 7 bases that match TRBD1. This CDR3 has 13 residues. Germline CDR1 and CDR2: SGHRS and YFSETQ. The ends lost 1 base at V and 6 bases at J; junction bases unmatched: 4.

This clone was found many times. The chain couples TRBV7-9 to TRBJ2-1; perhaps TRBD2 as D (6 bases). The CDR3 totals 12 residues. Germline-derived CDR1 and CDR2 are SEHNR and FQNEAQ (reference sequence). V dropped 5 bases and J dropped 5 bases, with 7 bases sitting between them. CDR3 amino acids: CASSRGDNEQFF. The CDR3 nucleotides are TGTGCCAGCAGCCGCGGGGACAATGAGCAGTTCTTC.

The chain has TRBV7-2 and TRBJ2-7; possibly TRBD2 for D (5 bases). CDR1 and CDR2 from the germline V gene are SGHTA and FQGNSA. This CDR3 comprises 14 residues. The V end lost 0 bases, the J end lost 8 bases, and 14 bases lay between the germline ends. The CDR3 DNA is TGTGCCAGCAGCTTAGCTTCCAGCGGCACGCAGCAGTACTTC. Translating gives CASSLASSGTQQYF.